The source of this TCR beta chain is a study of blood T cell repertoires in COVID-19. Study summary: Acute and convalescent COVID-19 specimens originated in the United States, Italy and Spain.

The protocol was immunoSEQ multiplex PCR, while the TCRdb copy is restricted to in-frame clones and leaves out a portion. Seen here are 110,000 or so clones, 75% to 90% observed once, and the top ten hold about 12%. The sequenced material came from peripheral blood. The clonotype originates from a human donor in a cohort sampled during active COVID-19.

The CDR3 nucleotides are TGTGCCAGCAGCTTAGTCCCCGGGACTAGTAATAAGCAGTACTTC. Protein sequence: CASSLVPGTSNKQYF. The gene calls are TRBV7-2 and TRBJ2-7; 8 positions agree with TRBD2. This CDR3 has 15 residues. Germline values: CDR1 SGHTA, CDR2 FQGNSA. J gave up 8 bases and V 1 base, and 10 bases lay outside the gene matches.